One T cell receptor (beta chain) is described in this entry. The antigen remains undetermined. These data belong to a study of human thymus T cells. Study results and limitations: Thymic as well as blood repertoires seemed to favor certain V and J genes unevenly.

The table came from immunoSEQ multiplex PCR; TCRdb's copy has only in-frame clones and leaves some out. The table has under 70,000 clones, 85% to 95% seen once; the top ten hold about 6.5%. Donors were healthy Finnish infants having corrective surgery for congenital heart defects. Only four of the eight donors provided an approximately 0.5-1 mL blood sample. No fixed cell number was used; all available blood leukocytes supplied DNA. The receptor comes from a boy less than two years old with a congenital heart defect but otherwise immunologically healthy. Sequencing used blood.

The CDR3 DNA sequence: TGCGCCAGCAGCCTGGAGCGTCTGAAGACCGGGGAGCTGTTTTTT. Translation: CASSLERLKTGELFF. The chain combines TRBV5-1 with TRBJ2-2; D is unresolved. The V and J ends lost 4 bases and 5 bases respectively, with 15 bases between them. Germline values: CDR1 SGHRS, CDR2 YFSETQ. This CDR3 is built from 15 residues.